The 5 T cell receptor beta chains below all came from one sample that was sequenced in a study of blood T cell repertoires in COVID-19. Sequenced by immunoSEQ multiplex PCR; TCRdb stores in-frame clones only, minus some. The sample holds 110,000 to 150,000 clones, about four fifths seen once. The sequencing sample was made of peripheral blood. The source is a woman between 70 and 85 years old with COVID-19, enrolled during active disease.

Only a few counts were recorded for this clone. The chain combines TRBV7-2 with TRBJ1-5; D uncertain. Germline V gene sequence: CDR1 SGHTA, CDR2 FQGNSA. The V and J ends lost 5 bases and 0 bases respectively, with 11 bases between them. CDR3 length: 15 amino acids. CDR3 nucleotides: TGTGCCAGCAGCCCGGACTTAAATAGCAATCAGCCCCAGCATTTT. This translates into CASSPDLNSNQPQHF.

This clone has a handful of counts. J is TRBJ1-3 and V is TRBV9; D not certain. Germline V CDR1 and CDR2: SGDLS, YYNGEE. Trimming cost V 4 bases and J 0 bases, with 14 bases left between them. The CDR3 extends over 16 amino acids. Here the CDR3 DNA reads TGTGCCAGCAGCCAACAGATCCAACTCTCTGGAAACACCATATATTTT. Its protein is CASSQQIQLSGNTIYF.

The V and J genes are TRBV2 and TRBJ1-1; D remains unclear. The CDR3 has 15 amino acids. The ends were cut back, 1 base at V and 1 base at J, with 10 bases in the middle. Germline values: CDR1 SNHLY, CDR2 FYNNEI. The CDR3 sequence is CASSEVMGPNTEAFF. DNA for the CDR3: TGTGCCAGCAGTGAAGTCATGGGCCCGAACACTGAAGCTTTCTTT.

DNA of the CDR3: TGTGCCATCAGTGATGTGTATGGGGGGACAGGGGTTTCACCCCTCCACTTT. Protein: CAISDVYGGTGVSPLHF. V is TRBV10-3 and J is TRBJ1-6, with TRBD1 matching over 10 bases. The V and J ends lost 3 bases and 9 bases, in that order; junction bases with no gene match: 11. There are 17 residues in the CDR3. Germline V gene sequence: CDR1 ENHRY, CDR2 SYGVKD.

This clone was counted only a few times. The chain recombines TRBV29-1 with TRBJ1-1; 8 bases align to TRBD1. V shed 7 bases and J 7 bases; nucleotides not matched to a gene: 8. CDR1 and CDR2 from the germline V gene are SQVTM and ANQGSEA. The CDR3 has 12 amino acids. CDR3 protein: CSGAGGPVEAFF. CDR3 coding DNA: TGCAGCGGAGCAGGGGGCCCGGTTGAAGCTTTCTTT.